This TCR beta chain was identified in a study of post-analysis software for immune sequencing data. Study information: Clinical courses comprised relapsing-remitting, secondary progressive and progressive-relapsing multiple sclerosis.

Incorporated into the TCR beta cDNA libraries were unique molecular identifiers, which served to reduce PCR and sequencing biases. Around 450,000 cDNA molecules were recovered from an input of roughly 0.85 to 10 million T cells. Via MiXCR, TCRdb re-called the PCR reads, giving one row per CDR3 protein. The table shows 750,000 to 900,000 distinct CDR3 sequences, with around 46% occurring only once. Findings and limits, study-wide: Roughly five TRBV segments appeared more often in patients than in controls, and TRBV5-6, TRBV5-1 and TRBV20-1 were among these. Controls' normalized Chao1 diversity significantly exceeded that of multiple sclerosis patients. Analysis by F measure revealed that same-batch samples clustered strongly together.

This clonotype has a handful of counts. Its antigen is not known. The CDR3 totals 12 residues. Per the germline V gene, CDR1 is ENHRY and CDR2 is SYGVKD. Trimming shortened V by 7 bases and J by 4 bases, and 10 bases separated the two germline ends. This sequence joins TRBV10-3 and TRBJ1-2, with unresolved D. The sequence derives from a girl aged 10-17 years with multiple sclerosis. The sequenced sample consisted of blood. This chain's CDR3 is CAITAGSYGYTF. The CDR3 DNA reads TGTGCCATCACAGCAGGATCCTATGGCTACACCTTC.